The T cell receptor beta chain described here comes from a study of shared clonotypes between healthy human individuals (dated by TCRdb to between 2020 and 2021). Regarding the complete study: The cohort included three men and a couple of women between 18 and 49 years of age. Per donor, three plates each were used for CD4 naive and CD4 memory, two for CD8 naive, and one for CD8 memory. Leukapheresis yielded between about 0.94 and 9.5 billion PBMCs per donor. To increase sequencing depth and limit assay-specific biases, different laboratories used diverse techniques to prepare libraries and sequence TCR repertoires. To estimate repertoire size and how much clonotype sharing occurs between individuals, the study deeply sequenced the blood TCR repertoires of about five healthy adults. Points the paper makes about the study in general: The genetic and exposure-history diversity represented was limited by the small number of donors. Pairwise subsampling indicated that sequencing depth was expected to affect the degree of clonotype sharing among donors. Approximately 5% of naive CD4, more than 3% of naive CD8, 2% to 2.5% of memory CD4, and 0.35% to 0.5% of memory CD8 clonotypes were shared across several donors. Even with the large sequencing depth, rarefaction of the sorted-subset datasets indicated that sequencing was incomplete. Estimated clonotype richness was generally larger for naive than for memory subsets. Sampling was restricted to blood, and TCR repertoires in tissue are likely to differ from TCR repertoires in blood. Compared with non-shared clonotypes, the clonotypes found in all four sorted-subset donors had higher generation probabilities.

This clone was recorded only once. The antigen this receptor binds is unknown. Per-nucleotide qualities are absent, and no much larger clonotype sits a single base away. Using the deep immunoSEQ assay, multiplex PCR amplified TCR CDR3 regions from genomic DNA. Extracted genomic DNA from each cell subset was spread evenly across all wells of several immunoSEQ 96-well plates, with each plate serving as a replicate. For sorted subsets, 200 to 250 ng of genomic DNA, equivalent to around 29,000 T cell genomes, went into each replicate PCR. The purified libraries were quantified using a Qubit 3.0 fluorometer, sized with a Bioanalyzer 2100, and then quantified again using the KAPA Library Quantification kit. A separate single-read 150-cycle Illumina NextSeq 550 flow cell was used to sequence each immunoSEQ 96-well plate. The source study handled its data this way. Because the immunoSEQ output held only junctional sequences and lacked quality scores, the filtering could not match the filtering applied to full-length reads. To assign V/J genes and CDR3, sequences were annotated using PyIR, a Python wrapper for IgBLAST v1.9, with IMGT germline references. Reads were filtered out if the reads had weak V/J assignments (E-value above 1e-6), no CDR3, stop codons, out-of-frame junctions, or ambiguous translated residues. V3J clonotypes were defined as sequences sharing an identical inferred V gene, J gene, and CDR3 amino acid sequence. The percentage overlap between two repertoires was calculated by dividing the number of shared unique clonotypes by the size of the smaller repertoire. Richness of each repertoire was evaluated using RTK rarefaction, the Chao1 estimator, and Recon v2.1 estimates of unobserved clonotypes. Generation probabilities were computed with OLGA for all TCRbeta clonotypes obtained by the gDNA method from several donors. This immuneACCESS table, as held by TCRdb, lists in-frame sequences with V and J called but not all clones. Of the missing ones, under half trace to an unresolved V gene in checked studies; the others have no known cause. V, J and clone size derive from that table, while D and trimming were established from the DNA sequence. The sample table records roughly 2.1 million clones; 90% to 95% of these occur just once. The ten largest clonotypes hold around 1.7% of the sample.

As encoded in the germline V gene, CDR1 is SGHAT while CDR2 is FQNNGV. Spanning cysteine to phenylalanine, the CDR3 consists of 19 amino acids. Just the 57-base CDR3 DNA is kept, in frame starting at base 1. Here V drops 1 base and J drops 3 bases, and the junction holds 11 bases not matched to any gene. For the CD8 naive samples, CD45RO-negative cells were positively selected for CCR7, yielding a CD45RA+CCR7+ population from which TemRA cells were excluded. The donors were healthy, HIV-negative adults with no recently reported acute infections or vaccinations. Every donor was a Caucasian adult living in Nashville, Tennessee, USA. After blood collection by leukapheresis, PBMCs were isolated using Ficoll-Histopaque density gradient centrifugation and then cryopreserved in the vapor phase of liquid nitrogen. Analytical flow cytometry was used to check the purity and quantity of every magnetically sorted T cell population. Each sorted fraction had its genomic DNA isolated and then quantified by UV absorbance on a Nanodrop 2000c.

The clonotype was recovered from a man aged 18 to 29 in good health. Some clones in this sample may be carry-over from other donors' samples. The rearrangement joined TRBV11-2 to TRBJ1-5, with 11 bases in between that match TRBD1. Sample: naive CD8+ T cells from PBMCs. Sample cell subset or site, as interpreted from the label and publication: CD45RA+CCR7+. The DNA is TGTGCCAGCAGCTTAGTTCCCGGACAGGGGGCGGTGATCAATCAGCCCCAGCATTTT. Translated, it reads CASSLVPGQGAVINQPQHF.